A selection of T cell receptor beta chains follows, all from one sample in a study of T cell changes during pregnancy in multiple sclerosis. Profiled with immunoSEQ multiplex PCR; TCRdb holds only in-frame clones, not every one. The sample lists about 73,000 clones, 80% to 95% occurring once. Sequences were derived from peripheral blood, sampled in the third trimester of pregnancy. The source of these receptors is a female donor in good health, enrolled as a control in a pregnancy study. The CDR3 runs from the conserved cysteine through the conserved F or W. D genes are given only for firm matches. Clone size is shown for a subset of rows, as once, few, many or a class of expanded clone.

v_call	d_call	clone_size	j_call	cdr3_aa	cdr3_nt
TRBV29-1	TRBD1	-	TRBJ1-2	CSGEQGAYGYTF	TGCAGCGGCGAACAGGGGGCATATGGCTACACCTTC
TRBV5-1	-	-	TRBJ2-1	CASSLDVRQFEQFF	TGCGCCAGCAGCTTGGATGTACGACAGTTTGAACAGTTCTTC
TRBV2	-	-	TRBJ2-7	CAAFDRSSYEQYF	TGTGCCGCTTTCGACAGGAGCTCCTACGAGCAGTACTTC
TRBV19	-	-	TRBJ1-2	CASKIGESGYTF	TGTGCCAGTAAAATCGGGGAGTCAGGCTACACCTTC
TRBV28	-	once	TRBJ2-2	CASSLNSGLITGELFF	TGTGCCAGCAGTTTAAATTCTGGACTTATCACCGGGGAGCTGTTTTTT
TRBV7-9	TRBD2	-	TRBJ2-1	CASSPGQFSGSSYNEQFF	TGTGCCAGCAGCCCCGGGCAGTTTAGCGGGAGCTCCTACAATGAGCAGTTCTTC
TRBV28	TRBD1	-	TRBJ1-2	CASSSLSGTDNGYTF	TGTGCCAGCAGTTCCCTCTCCGGGACAGATAATGGCTACACCTTC
TRBV7-8	TRBD1	-	TRBJ1-2	CASSLQGALSYGYTF	TGTGCCAGCAGCCTACAGGGGGCGTTATCCTATGGCTACACCTTC
TRBV28	TRBD2	once	TRBJ2-5	CASSLFRDSGTHKETQYF	TGTGCCAGCAGTTTATTTCGTGACAGCGGGACCCATAAAGAGACCCAGTACTTC
TRBV28	TRBD2	-	TRBJ2-7	CASSQILASEQYF	TGTGCCAGCAGCCAAATACTAGCGTCCGAGCAGTACTTC
TRBV27	-	once	TRBJ2-2	CASSPTASNTGELFF	TGTGCCAGCAGTCCGACAGCCTCGAACACCGGGGAGCTGTTTTTT
TRBV19	TRBD1	-	TRBJ2-1	CASSIDPGQGAEFF	TGTGCCAGTAGTATAGACCCGGGACAGGGGGCAGAGTTCTTC
TRBV5-4	TRBD1	-	TRBJ2-3	CASSPGQGADTQYF	TGTGCCAGCAGCCCCGGACAGGGGGCAGATACGCAGTATTTT
TRBV7-9	-	-	TRBJ2-7	CASSSHAYEQYF	TGTGCCAGCAGCTCCCATGCCTACGAGCAGTACTTC
TRBV5-1	TRBD2	-	TRBJ2-3	CASTPTSGGSTDTQYF	TGCGCCAGCACCCCGACTAGCGGGGGGAGCACAGATACGCAGTATTTT
TRBV19	TRBD2	-	TRBJ2-1	CASSIQAGVGNEQFF	TGTGCCAGTAGTATACAAGCGGGAGTGGGAAATGAGCAGTTCTTC
TRBV28	-	-	TRBJ2-7	CASSQDSVPYEQYF	TGTGCCAGCAGTCAGGACAGTGTCCCCTACGAGCAGTACTTC
TRBV11-2	TRBD2	-	TRBJ2-2	CASTSTSGRGELFF	TGTGCCAGCACTTCGACTAGCGGGAGGGGGGAGCTGTTTTTT
TRBV29-1	-	once	TRBJ2-1	CSVEGHESYNEQFF	TGCAGCGTTGAAGGACATGAGTCCTACAATGAGCAGTTCTTC
TRBV9	-	-	TRBJ1-2	CASSENRGLGGYTF	TGTGCCAGCAGCGAGAATAGGGGTCTCGGTGGCTACACCTTC
TRBV28	-	-	TRBJ1-1	CVTGVRPNTEAFF	TGTGTCACCGGGGTCCGACCGAACACTGAAGCTTTCTTT
TRBV6-6	-	-	TRBJ1-4	CASSKTGPGEKLFF	TGTGCCAGCAGCAAGACAGGACCGGGGGAAAAACTGTTTTTT
TRBV6-1	TRBD1	once	TRBJ1-2	CASNRDRGPYGYTF	TGTGCCAGCAATCGGGACAGGGGACCTTATGGCTACACCTTC
TRBV19	-	-	TRBJ1-1	CASSRSLTSEAFF	TGTGCCAGTAGTAGATCGCTCACCAGTGAAGCTTTCTTT
TRBV2	TRBD2	-	TRBJ2-7	CASSDTSGAYEQYF	TGTGCCAGCAGTGACACTAGCGGGGCCTACGAGCAGTACTTC
TRBV29-1	TRBD1	few	TRBJ1-2	CSVRTGSYGYTF	TGCAGCGTGAGGACAGGGTCCTATGGCTACACCTTC
TRBV11-2	-	-	TRBJ1-1	CASRTIRPGEKGNTEAFF	TGTGCCAGCAGAACAATTCGCCCGGGAGAGAAGGGGAACACTGAAGCTTTCTTT
TRBV6-6	TRBD1	-	TRBJ1-2	CASSRLIDRGREGYTF	TGTGCCAGCAGCCGCCTAATCGACAGGGGGCGGGAGGGCTACACCTTC
TRBV6-6	-	-	TRBJ2-7	CATSRDWALEQYF	TGTGCCACCTCGCGGGACTGGGCTCTTGAGCAGTACTTC